Sequencing of this T cell receptor beta chain was carried out in a study of cytotoxic CD8 clonotypes in ibrutinib-treated CLL. The method was immunoSEQ multiplex PCR; TCRdb's version includes in-frame clones alone and lacks a portion of them. This repertoire shows fewer than 80,000 clones, roughly 59% found once; its top ten account for about 15%. This CDR3 has 14 amino acids. Trimming removed 2 bases at V and 1 base at J, with 8 bases between. Germline V gene data show CDR1 as MDHEN and CDR2 as SYDVKM. About this clone itself: Antigen: not known.

Study-wide findings and caveats: Clonality measured at baseline exceeded age-matched healthy donors, tracking circulating CD8+ T-cell counts.

The source material was PBMCs, sampled after 12 months of ibrutinib treatment. The chain couples TRBV28 to TRBJ1-2; maybe TRBD1 (5 bases). This clonotype was sampled from a human donor with chronic lymphocytic leukemia. DNA of the CDR3: TGTGCCAGCAGTTTAGAACAGGATAACTATGGCTACACCTTC. This gives the protein CASSLEQDNYGYTF.